The source of this T cell receptor (beta chain) is a study of control samples from healthy donors and cancer patients. The table lists this clone with a count of one. Some clones are missing from TCRdb's copy, which holds only in-frame ones; the method was immunoSEQ multiplex PCR. The repertoire includes some 160,000 clones, around 95% of them detected once, and 7.5% to 8.5% sits in the top ten. Germline CDR1 reads SGHRS; CDR2 reads YFSETQ. The CDR3 is made up of 13 amino acids. Trimming removed 6 bases at V and 2 bases at J, with 11 bases between. Sequenced sample: blood. This sequence originates from a woman aged 40 to 50 in good health. This chain joins TRBV5-1 and TRBJ2-5, with D perhaps matching TRBD1 or TRBD2 (6 bases each). The CDR3 sequence: CASTLGGQETQYF. Written as DNA, the CDR3 is TGCGCCAGCACTTTAGGGGGGCAAGAGACCCAGTACTTC.